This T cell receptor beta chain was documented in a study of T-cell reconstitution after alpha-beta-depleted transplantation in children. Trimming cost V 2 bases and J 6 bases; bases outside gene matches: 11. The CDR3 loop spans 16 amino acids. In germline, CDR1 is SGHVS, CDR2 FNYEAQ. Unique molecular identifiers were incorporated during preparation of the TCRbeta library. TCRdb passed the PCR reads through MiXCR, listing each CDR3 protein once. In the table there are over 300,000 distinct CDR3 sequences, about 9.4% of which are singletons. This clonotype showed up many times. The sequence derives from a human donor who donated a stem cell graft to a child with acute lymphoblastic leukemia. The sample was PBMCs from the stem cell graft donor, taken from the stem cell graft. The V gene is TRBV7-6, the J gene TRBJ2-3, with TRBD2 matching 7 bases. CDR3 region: CASSLYLAGAPDTQYF. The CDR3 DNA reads TGTGCCAGCAGCTTATATCTGGCGGGAGCTCCCGATACGCAGTATTTT.